This entry lists 25 T cell receptor beta chains sequenced from one sample in a study of blood T cell repertoires in COVID-19. Measured with immunoSEQ multiplex PCR; TCRdb has only the in-frame clones, and not every one. The table includes just over 650,000 clones, around 90% detected once. Sequenced sample: peripheral blood. The receptors stem from a woman aged 18-29 years with acute or convalescent COVID-19.

The chain employs TRBV18 and TRBJ2-7; perhaps TRBD1 as D (6 bases). CDR1 KGHSH and CDR2 LQKENI come from the germline V gene. Trimming removed 6 bases at V and 6 bases at J, with 15 bases between. CDR3 length: 13 residues. The CDR3 nucleotides read TGTGCCAGCTCGCAAAACAGGGTAGGCGAGCAGTACTTC. It encodes CASSQNRVGEQYF.

This clone was found once. CDR3 amino acids: CASSPGQGAEYGEAFF. In DNA, the CDR3 is TGCGCCAGCAGCCCCGGACAGGGGGCAGAGTATGGTGAAGCTTTCTTT. This rearrangement joins TRBV4-3 to TRBJ1-1; TRBD1 matches 11 bases. Germline assignment: CDR1 LGHNA and CDR2 YSLEER. The CDR3 has 16 residues. V gave up 4 bases and J gave up 7 bases; unmatched junction bases: 11.

The chain joins TRBV3-1 (or the pseudogene TRBV3-2) to TRBJ1-2; 7 bases line up with TRBD1. From germline, CDR1 is LGHDT and CDR2 YNNKEL (reference sequence). V was pared by 0 bases and J by 5 bases, with 6 bases of the junction left unmatched. The CDR3 sequence is 15 residues long. For the CDR3, the DNA is TGTGCCAGCAGCCAAGAAAACAGGGGTGTTTATGGCTACACCTTC. It is translated as CASSQENRGVYGYTF.

Details on this clone: The same CDR3 can be traced to other DNA sequences in this sample. This chain uses TRBV20-1 with TRBJ1-1; D ambiguous. CDR3 size: 11 residues. Deletions cut 2 bases from V and 3 bases from J, with 4 bases between. CDR1 and CDR2 from the germline V gene are DFQATT and SNEGSKA (reference sequence). In nucleotides, the CDR3 is TGCAGTGCTAGATTCGACACTGAAGCTTTCTTT. Its translation: CSARFDTEAFF.

The rearrangement joins TRBV11-2 to TRBJ2-1; TRBD1 is a possible D gene (5 bases). The CDR3 contains 15 residues. The germline V and J ends were trimmed by 5 bases and 3 bases, with 14 bases remaining between them. CDR1 and CDR2 (germline): SGHAT, FQNNGV. CDR3 sequence (DNA): TGTGCCAGCAGCCAATCGCAGGGAATCTACAATGAGCAGTTCTTC. Amino acid sequence: CASSQSQGIYNEQFF.

J is TRBJ2-2 and V is TRBV5-1; 13 bases agree with TRBD2. This CDR3 contains 17 residues. Trimming took 0 bases from V and 6 from J; bases not matched to a gene: 5. Germline V gene data show CDR1 as SGHRS and CDR2 as YFSETQ. The CDR3 DNA reads TGCGCCAGCAGCTTGGAACGGACTAGCGGGGGAGCCGGGGAGCTGTTTTTT. This gives the protein CASSLERTSGGAGELFF.

CDR3 DNA sequence: TGTGCCATCAGTGAGTCAGCCCCCGACAGGGCAACCTTC. Its protein is CAISESAPDRATF. The V and J genes are TRBV10-3 and TRBJ1-2, with TRBD1 matching over 7 bases. Germline V gene lookup returns CDR1 ENHRY and CDR2 SYGVKD. This CDR3 spans 13 amino acids. Losses at the gene ends were 0 bases for V and 14 bases for J; bases not matched to a gene: 9.

The V call is TRBV29-1, the J call TRBJ2-1, with 11 bases aligning to TRBD1. The CDR3 sequence is 16 residues long. Germline V gives CDR1 SQVTM, CDR2 ANQGSEA. V shed 0 bases and J 9 bases; nucleotides not matched to a gene: 10. CDR3 coding DNA: TGCAGCGTTGAAGATGACTTGGGACAGGGGGGAAGTGAGCAGTTCTTC. Translated: CSVEDDLGQGGSEQFF.

This chain joins TRBV11-2 and TRBJ1-2, with D unclear. The V gene lost 3 bases and the J gene lost 0 bases, with 11 bases spanning the gap. Germline V gives CDR1 SGHAT, CDR2 FQNNGV. The CDR3 runs to 15 residues. CDR3: CASSFVGGPNYGYTF. The DNA of the CDR3 is TGTGCCAGCAGCTTCGTTGGAGGTCCTAACTATGGCTACACCTTC. The full variable domain, with the rest looked up from reference TRBV11-2 and TRBJ1-2, is EAGVAQSPRYKIIEKRQSVAFWCNPISGHATLYWYQQILGQGPKLLIQFQNNGVVDDSQLPKDRFSAERLKGVDSTLKIQPAKLEDSAVYLCASSFVGGPNYGYTFGSGTRLTVV.

The chain has TRBV19 and TRBJ1-2; D perhaps matches TRBD1 (5 bases). Trimming shortened V by 3 bases and J by 2 bases, and 13 bases separated the two germline ends. CDR1 is LNHDA and CDR2 is SQIVND in the germline V gene (reference sequence). This CDR3 region has 15 residues. The chain's CDR3 is CASSIGRAGNYGYTF. The DNA for the CDR3 is TGTGCCAGTAGTATCGGCCGGGCAGGGAACTATGGCTACACCTTC.

This clone was seen a handful of times. The rearrangement links TRBV2 to TRBJ2-5, with D perhaps matching TRBD1 (5 bases). CDR3 length equals 15 residues. Germline V CDR1 and CDR2: SNHLY, FYNNEI. The V gene lost 6 bases and the J gene lost 2 bases, with 16 bases spanning the gap. The CDR3 nucleotides are TGTGCCAGCAGAGATAGGGGCCGCCCTCAAGAGACCCAGTACTTC. This encodes CASRDRGRPQETQYF.

V is TRBV30 and J is TRBJ2-7; maybe TRBD1 (7 bases). This CDR3 comprises 17 residues. Germline V gene data show CDR1 as GTSNPN and CDR2 as SVGIG (reference sequence). V dropped 0 bases and J dropped 0 bases, with 18 bases sitting between them. The CDR3 DNA reads as TGTGCCTGGAGTGTACGGTCTCCAGGGGGGATCTCCTACGAGCAGTACTTC. It specifies CAWSVRSPGGISYEQYF.

Comment on this clone: The same CDR3 arises from other DNA sequences in this sample as well. The chain recombines TRBV20-1 with TRBJ1-1; TRBD1 is a possible D gene (5 bases). V dropped 0 bases and J dropped 8 bases, with 7 bases sitting between them. Germline CDR1 is DFQATT and CDR2 is SNEGSKA (reference sequence). The length of the CDR3 is 11 residues. The CDR3 DNA reads TGCAGTGCTAGAGATAGGACAGAAGCTTTCTTT. As protein: CSARDRTEAFF.

J is TRBJ1-1 and V is TRBV30, with D unresolved. Germline values: CDR1 GTSNPN, CDR2 SVGIG (reference sequence). The CDR3 is made up of 12 amino acids. Deletions cut 2 bases from V and 3 bases from J, with 7 bases between. Written as DNA, the CDR3 is TGTGCCTGGAGTTCCGAGGACACTGAAGCTTTCTTT. Protein product: CAWSSEDTEAFF.

CDR3 DNA: TGTGCCAGCAGTTTTCTGACTGGCGAAAAACTGTTTTTT. Translated, it gives CASSFLTGEKLFF. The rearrangement uses TRBV28 and TRBJ1-4, with D unclear. The CDR3 runs to 13 residues. With 3 bases removed from V and 8 bases from J, the gap between germline ends came to 10 bases. Germline V CDR1 and CDR2: MDHEN, SYDVKM.

The genes are TRBV3-1 (or the pseudogene TRBV3-2) and TRBJ1-1; tentatively, D is TRBD1 (5 bases). The V end lost 1 base, the J end lost 7 bases, and 13 bases lay between the germline ends. The germline V gene has CDR1 LGHDT and CDR2 YNNKEL (reference sequence). CDR3 length: 14 residues. The CDR3 protein is CASSQGDRRYEAFF. In DNA form, the CDR3 reads TGTGCCAGCAGCCAAGGAGACAGAAGGTATGAAGCTTTCTTT.

Written as DNA, the CDR3 is TGCGCCAGCAGTCAATCTCGATGCCATAGGGGGGGTGTTGGCACCGGGGAGCTGTTTTTT. Translation gives CASSQSRCHRGGVGTGELFF. V usage is TRBV23-1 and J usage is TRBJ2-2; maybe TRBD2 (7 bases). TRBV23-1 is reported as an ORF; its role is uncertain. V was pared by 0 bases and J by 4 bases, with 24 bases between. The CDR3 extends over 20 amino acids.

This chain joins TRBV18 and TRBJ1-2; the match to TRBD1 covers 9 bases. V lost 0 bases, J lost 7 bases, and 3 bases stayed unmatched. CDR1 KGHSH and CDR2 LQKENI come from the germline V gene. The CDR3 covers 14 residues. CDR3 DNA sequence: TGTGCCAGCTCACCACCAACAGGGGGCGGTGGCTACACCTTC. As protein: CASSPPTGGGGYTF.

V usage is TRBV6-5 and J usage is TRBJ1-4, with 10 bases aligning to TRBD1. Germline loops: CDR1 MNHEY, CDR2 SVGAGI. The trim removed 6 bases at V and 8 bases at J, leaving 6 bases unmatched. This CDR3 region has 14 residues. CDR3 residues: CASRPTGGIEKLFF. In DNA form, the CDR3 reads TGTGCCAGCAGGCCGACAGGGGGCATAGAAAAACTGTTTTTT.

DNA for the CDR3: TGTGCCAGCAGTTTATTAGGGACAGGGCCGCGGTTGGACCTCGAGCAGTACTTC. It yields the protein CASSLLGTGPRLDLEQYF. The chain uses TRBV27 and TRBJ2-7; 9 nucleotides match TRBD1. The junction had 16 bases not matched to a gene; V was cut back by 1 base and J by 6 bases. The CDR3 spans 18 residues. Germline lookup yields CDR1 MNHEY and CDR2 SMNVEV (reference sequence).

The chain combines TRBV30 with TRBJ1-4, with D uncertain. V was clipped by 3 bases and J by 7 bases, with 6 bases between them. The CDR3 loop spans 11 amino acids. Per germline, CDR1 GTSNPN and CDR2 SVGIG (reference sequence). The CDR3 DNA is TGTGCCTGGAGCCCGAGTGAAAAACTGTTTTTT. This sequence encodes CAWSPSEKLFF.

In its sample, this clone was seen once. The rearrangement links TRBV4-1 to TRBJ1-6; tentatively, D is TRBD1 (6 bases). The germline V gene encodes CDR1 MGHRA and CDR2 YSYEKL. Trimming pared 1 base from V and 8 bases from J, leaving 15 bases between. This CDR3 contains 16 residues. CDR3: CASSQVGTPFDSPLHF. The CDR3 DNA reads TGCGCCAGCAGCCAAGTAGGGACACCCTTTGATTCACCCCTCCACTTT.

V is TRBV24-1 and J is TRBJ1-5, with TRBD1 identical over 8 bases. The germline CDR1 and CDR2 sequences are KGHDR and SFDVKD. This CDR3 comprises 16 residues. J gave up 5 bases and V 5 bases, and 10 bases lay outside the gene matches. The CDR3 loop reads CATSVAGQGTHQPQHF. In nucleotides, the CDR3 is TGTGCCACCAGTGTCGCAGGACAGGGAACGCATCAGCCCCAGCATTTT.

The CDR3 sequence is CASSIVRDRGAGFTGELFF. CDR3 DNA sequence: TGTGCCAGTAGTATAGTCCGGGACAGGGGGGCGGGTTTCACCGGGGAGCTGTTTTTT. The chain combines TRBV19 with TRBJ2-2, with 11 nucleotides matching TRBD1. From germline, CDR1 is LNHDA and CDR2 SQIVND (reference sequence). The V gene end was trimmed by 1 base and the J gene end by 4 bases; junction bases not matched to a gene: 11. The CDR3 has 19 residues.

The chain joins TRBV2 to TRBJ2-5, with 8 bases lining up with TRBD2. Germline-derived CDR1 and CDR2 are SNHLY and FYNNEI. The V gene end was trimmed by 5 bases and the J gene end by 9 bases; junction bases not matched to a gene: 5. The CDR3 sequence is 12 residues long. The CDR3: CASSSGGEAQYF. CDR3 bases: TGTGCCAGCAGTTCCGGGGGGGAGGCCCAGTACTTC.